What follows is one TCR beta chain and its context. Reverse transcription of roughly 0.5 to 1 ug RNA used random hexamers. TCRdb re-called the immunoSEQ multiplex PCR reads through MiXCR, storing one row per CDR3 protein. The sample lists around 80,000 distinct CDR3 sequences, around 96% occurring once. The data are from a study of CD8 T cells in Susac syndrome. CD8+ and CD4+ T cells from blood underwent TCR beta sequencing, which was carried out in a high-throughput format. V lost 3 bases to trimming and J lost 9 bases, with 9 bases between them. Germline V gene lookup returns CDR1 GTSNPN and CDR2 SVGIG (reference sequence). The CDR3 covers 11 residues.

The sample comprised CD8+ T cells from PBMCs. V gene TRBV30 combines with J gene TRBJ2-1, with no clear D. This clonotype was obtained from a human donor with Susac syndrome. The CDR3 protein is CAWRYESEQFF. Here the CDR3 DNA reads TGTGCCTGGAGATACGAAAGTGAGCAGTTCTTC.